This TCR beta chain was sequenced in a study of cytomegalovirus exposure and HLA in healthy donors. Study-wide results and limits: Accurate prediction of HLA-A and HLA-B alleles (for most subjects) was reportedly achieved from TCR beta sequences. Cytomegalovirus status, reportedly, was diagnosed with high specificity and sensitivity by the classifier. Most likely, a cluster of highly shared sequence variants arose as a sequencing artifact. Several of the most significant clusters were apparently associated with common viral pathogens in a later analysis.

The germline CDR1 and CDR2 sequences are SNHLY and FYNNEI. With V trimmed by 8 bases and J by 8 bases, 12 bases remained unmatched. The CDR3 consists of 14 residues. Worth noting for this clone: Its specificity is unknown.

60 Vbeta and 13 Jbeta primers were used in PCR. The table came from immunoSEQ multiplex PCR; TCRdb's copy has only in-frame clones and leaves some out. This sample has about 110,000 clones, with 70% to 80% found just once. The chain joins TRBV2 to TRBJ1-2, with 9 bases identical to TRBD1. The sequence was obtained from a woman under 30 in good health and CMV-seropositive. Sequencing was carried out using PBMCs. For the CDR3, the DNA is TGTGCCAGCCGTTTACAGGGGGCGGCAGAAGGCTACACCTTC. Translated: CASRLQGAAEGYTF.